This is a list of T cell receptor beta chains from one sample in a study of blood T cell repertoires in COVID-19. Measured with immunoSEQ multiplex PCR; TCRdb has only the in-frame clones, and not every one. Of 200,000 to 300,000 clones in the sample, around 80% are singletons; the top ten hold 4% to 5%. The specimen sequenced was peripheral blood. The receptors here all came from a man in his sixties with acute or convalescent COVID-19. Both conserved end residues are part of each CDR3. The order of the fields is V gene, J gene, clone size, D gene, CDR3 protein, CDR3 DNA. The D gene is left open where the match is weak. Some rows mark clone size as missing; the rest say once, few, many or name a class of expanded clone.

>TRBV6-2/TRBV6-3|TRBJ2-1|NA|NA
CASSFPVNEQFF
TGTGCCAGCAGTTTTCCGGTCAATGAGCAGTTCTTC
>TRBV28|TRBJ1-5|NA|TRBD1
CASSEGQGSYRNQPQHF
TGTGCCAGCTCCGAGGGACAGGGCTCCTATCGTAATCAGCCCCAGCATTTT
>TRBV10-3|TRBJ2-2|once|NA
CAIRAFKLGGELFF
TGTGCCATCAGGGCTTTCAAGCTAGGCGGGGAGCTGTTTTTT
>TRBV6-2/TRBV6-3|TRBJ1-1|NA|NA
CASSYPGQMNTEAFF
TGTGCCAGCAGTTACCCCGGACAGATGAACACTGAAGCTTTCTTT
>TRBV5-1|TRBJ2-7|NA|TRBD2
CASSLGRLADSYEQYF
TGCGCCAGCAGCTTGGGTAGGCTAGCGGACTCCTACGAGCAGTACTTC
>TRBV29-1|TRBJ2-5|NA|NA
CSVGSGQETQYF
TGCAGCGTTGGGTCAGGACAAGAGACCCAGTACTTC
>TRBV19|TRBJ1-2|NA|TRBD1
CASSTNGRGRGYGYTF
TGTGCCAGTAGTACCAACGGCAGGGGGCGAGGTTATGGCTACACCTTC
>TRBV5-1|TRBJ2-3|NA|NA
CASSLAGSGDTDTQYF
TGCGCCAGCAGCTTGGCCGGGTCAGGGGATACAGATACGCAGTATTTT
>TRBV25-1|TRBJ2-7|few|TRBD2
CASSPGLAGGSYEQYF
TGTGCCAGCAGTCCCGGGCTAGCGGGAGGTTCCTACGAGCAGTACTTC
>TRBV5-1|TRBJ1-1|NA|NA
CASSLVVRGGTEAFF
TGCGCCAGCAGCTTGGTAGTCCGGGGGGGCACTGAAGCTTTCTTT
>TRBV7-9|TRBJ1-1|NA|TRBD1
CASSLQGVEAFF
TGTGCTAGCAGCCTACAGGGGGTTGAAGCTTTCTTT
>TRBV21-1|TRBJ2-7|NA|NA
CASRSFVRMGREQYF
TGTGCCAGCAGGTCGTTCGTGAGGATGGGTCGCGAGCAGTACTTC
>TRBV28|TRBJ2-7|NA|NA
CASLGGASYEQYF
TGTGCCAGCCTAGGGGGGGCCTCCTACGAGCAGTACTTC
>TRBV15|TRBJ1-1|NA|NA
CATSRDQGNTEAFF
TGTGCCACCAGCAGAGATCAGGGGAACACTGAAGCTTTCTTT
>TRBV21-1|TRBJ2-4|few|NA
CASSKRGGTPAKNIQYF
TGTGCCAGCAGCAAAAGGGGAGGGACCCCTGCCAAAAACATTCAGTACTTC
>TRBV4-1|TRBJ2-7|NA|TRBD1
CASSQDAGTGGYEQYF
TGCGCCAGCAGCCAAGACGCCGGGACAGGGGGCTACGAGCAGTACTTC
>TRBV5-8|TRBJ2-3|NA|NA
CASSLWLEADTQYF
TGTGCCAGCAGCTTGTGGCTAGAAGCAGATACGCAGTATTTT
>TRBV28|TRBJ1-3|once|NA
CASSVSPGNTIYF
TGTGCCAGCAGTGTAAGCCCTGGAAACACCATATATTTT
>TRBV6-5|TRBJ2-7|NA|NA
CASFRAGPYYEQYF
TGTGCCAGCTTCAGGGCAGGGCCTTACTACGAGCAGTACTTC
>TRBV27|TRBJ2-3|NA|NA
CASSGREGDTQYF
TGTGCCAGCAGTGGGCGGGAAGGGGATACGCAGTATTTT
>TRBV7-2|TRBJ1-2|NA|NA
CASSLARATLYGYTF
TGTGCCAGCAGCTTAGCCAGGGCGACCCTCTATGGCTACACCTTC
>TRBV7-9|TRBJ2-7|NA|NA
CASSSSGGGGTYEQYF
TGTGCCAGCAGCTCCTCCGGGGGCGGGGGAACCTACGAGCAGTACTTC
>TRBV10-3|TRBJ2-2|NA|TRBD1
CAINPQGADGELFF
TGTGCCATAAACCCCCAGGGGGCTGACGGGGAGCTGTTTTTT
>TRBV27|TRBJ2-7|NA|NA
CASSFGGTYEQYF
TGTGCCAGCAGTTTCGGCGGGACTTACGAGCAGTACTTC